A selection of T cell receptor beta chains follows, all from one sample in a study of T cells in localized non-small cell lung cancer. Using immunoSEQ multiplex PCR, the repertoire was profiled, and TCRdb retains in-frame clones only, with some absent. The sample yields about 52,000 clones, about 87% seen once. The sequencing here drew on PBMCs, taken before any cancer treatment. Receptors originate from a female donor with stage II lung adenocarcinoma. Each CDR3 is given with its conserved first and last residue. The order of the fields is D gene, J gene, V gene, clone size, CDR3 protein, CDR3 DNA. A D gene is named only where the DNA matches it firmly. Size is stated for part of the rows, as once, few or many counts, or as a class when the clone is expanded.

>TRBD2|TRBJ2-3|TRBV7-6|.
CASSSPRGADTQYF
TGTGCCAGCAGCTCCCCACGGGGGGCAGATACGCAGTATTTT
>TRBD1|TRBJ1-6|TRBV7-9|.
CASRDTGTGIIPLHF
TGTGCCAGCAGGGATACCGGGACAGGGATTATACCCCTCCACTTT
>TRBD1|TRBJ2-7|TRBV19|once
CASTYKGTAGYEQYF
TGTGCCAGTACCTATAAAGGGACAGCAGGTTACGAGCAGTACTTC
>TRBD1|TRBJ2-2|TRBV10-3|.
CAITRTGVTGELFF
TGTGCCATCACTCGGACAGGGGTCACCGGGGAGCTGTTTTTT
>TRBD2|TRBJ2-4|TRBV5-1|.
CASSPGGGEGVNIQYF
TGCGCCAGCAGCCCAGGCGGGGGGGAGGGTGTGAACATTCAGTACTTC
>.|TRBJ2-7|TRBV21-1|.
CASSKAAGGPYEQYF
TGTGCCAGCAGCAAAGCTGCAGGGGGGCCCTACGAGCAGTACTTC
>.|TRBJ2-1|TRBV11-3|.
CASSTSGLIYNEQFF
TGTGCCAGCAGCACCAGCGGTCTAATTTACAATGAGCAGTTCTTC
>.|TRBJ2-7|TRBV19|.
CASTPGQQSDEQYF
TGTGCCAGTACCCCCGGACAGCAGAGCGACGAGCAGTACTTC
>.|TRBJ1-1|TRBV7-3|.
CASSSGRGDTEAFF
TGTGCCAGCAGCTCTGGGCGGGGGGACACTGAAGCTTTCTTT
>.|TRBJ1-5|TRBV6-1|.
CASSESGGDQPQHF
TGTGCCAGCAGTGAATCCGGGGGGGATCAGCCCCAGCATTTT
>.|TRBJ1-2|TRBV7-9|.
CASSHLRAVYGYTF
TGTGCCAGCAGCCACCTCAGGGCTGTCTATGGCTACACCTTC
>.|TRBJ1-6|TRBV6-1|once
CASSDSGIGTGYNSPLHF
TGTGCCAGCAGTGATTCAGGTATCGGGACGGGGTATAATTCACCCCTCCACTTT
>.|TRBJ2-5|TRBV5-4|once
CASSQAGRQETQYF
TGTGCCAGCAGCCAGGCGGGGCGCCAAGAGACCCAGTACTTC
>TRBD2|TRBJ2-7|TRBV5-1|few
CASSLTGGTYEQYF
TGCGCCAGCAGCTTGACCGGGGGGACCTACGAGCAGTACTTC
>.|TRBJ2-7|TRBV5-1|.
CASSLALDSYYEQYF
TGCGCCAGCAGCCTCGCCCTGGACAGTTATTACGAGCAGTACTTC
>TRBD2|TRBJ2-1|TRBV14|few
CASSRVAGGSYNEQFF
TGTGCCAGCAGCCGGGTAGCGGGGGGCTCCTACAATGAGCAGTTCTTC
>TRBD1|TRBJ2-3|TRBV19|.
CASSSPGGRFTDTQYF
TGTGCCAGTAGTTCCCCAGGGGGCCGCTTCACAGATACGCAGTATTTT
>.|TRBJ1-1|TRBV7-6|once
CASSPTTGLMNTEAFF
TGTGCCAGCAGCCCCACCACCGGGCTAATGAACACTGAAGCTTTCTTT
>.|TRBJ1-2|TRBV19|.
CASSIDPEYTGYGYTF
TGTGCCAGTAGTATAGATCCTGAATACACAGGCTATGGCTACACCTTC
>.|TRBJ1-3|TRBV18|once
CASSPTAEISGNTIYF
TGTGCCAGCTCGCCGACAGCCGAAATCTCTGGAAACACCATATATTTT
>.|TRBJ1-1|TRBV19|once
CASQDGNTEAFF
TGTGCCAGCCAGGACGGGAACACTGAAGCTTTCTTT
>.|TRBJ1-1|TRBV5-4|.
CASSYDSTEAFF
TGTGCCAGCAGCTATGACAGCACTGAAGCTTTCTTT
>.|TRBJ1-5|TRBV4-1|.
CASSQPGRQPQHF
TGCGCCAGCAGCCAACCAGGGAGGCAGCCCCAGCATTTT
>.|TRBJ1-3|TRBV6-1|.
CASSEAWYPSSGNTIYF
TGTGCCAGCAGTGAAGCGTGGTATCCGAGCTCTGGAAACACCATATATTTT
>TRBD2|TRBJ2-5|TRBV5-4|.
CASSLALGGEETQYF
TGTGCCAGCAGCTTGGCGTTGGGGGGGGAAGAGACCCAGTACTTC
>TRBD1|TRBJ1-6|TRBV6-1|.
CASSSGQGVGSPLHF
TGTGCCAGCAGTTCTGGACAGGGTGTCGGTTCACCCCTCCACTTT
>.|TRBJ1-2|TRBV6-5|.
CASSYSTGEVDYGYTF
TGTGCCAGCAGTTACTCGACGGGGGAGGTGGACTATGGCTACACCTTC
>TRBD1|TRBJ2-7|TRBV5-6|once
CASSFGTGFYEQYF
TGTGCCAGCAGCTTTGGGACAGGGTTCTACGAGCAGTACTTC
>.|TRBJ2-1|TRBV27|.
CASTPDRSYNEQFF
TGTGCCAGCACCCCCGACAGATCCTACAATGAGCAGTTCTTC
>.|TRBJ1-5|TRBV30|.
CARTLEAGTNQPQHF
TGTGCCCGGACCCTCGAAGCAGGGACCAATCAGCCCCAGCATTTT
>TRBD1|TRBJ1-1|TRBV29-1|once
CSARQGPPNTEAFF
TGCAGCGCCCGACAGGGGCCACCGAACACTGAAGCTTTCTTT
>.|TRBJ1-1|TRBV25-1|.
CASSGEGNVGTEAFF
TGTGCCAGCAGTGGGGAAGGAAACGTAGGGACTGAAGCTTTCTTT
>TRBD1|TRBJ1-2|TRBV19|.
CASRDRAGKSNYGYTF
TGTGCCAGTAGGGACAGGGCGGGTAAATCTAACTATGGCTACACCTTC
>.|TRBJ1-5|TRBV7-9|medium-sized
CASTLGGNQPQHF
TGTGCCAGCACCTTGGGAGGAAATCAGCCCCAGCATTTT
>.|TRBJ1-2|TRBV27|.
CASSGQTKDYYGYTF
TGTGCCAGCAGTGGACAGACGAAGGATTATTATGGCTACACCTTC
>.|TRBJ2-7|TRBV27|.
CASSSRGIYEQYF
TGTGCCAGCAGTTCAAGAGGGATCTACGAGCAGTACTTC
>TRBD2|TRBJ2-1|TRBV5-4|once
CASSPLTSGGPTYNEQFF
TGTGCCAGCAGCCCCCTGACTAGCGGGGGGCCCACATACAATGAGCAGTTCTTC
>TRBD1|TRBJ1-1|TRBV10-3|.
CAISGTGAEAFF
TGTGCCATCAGTGGCACAGGGGCTGAAGCTTTCTTT
>TRBD2|TRBJ2-3|TRBV7-2|once
CASSLKGLAPDTQYF
TGTGCCAGCAGCTTAAAGGGACTAGCGCCAGATACGCAGTATTTT
>TRBD1|TRBJ1-6|TRBV5-1|.
CASSFGRQGDSPLHF
TGCGCCAGCAGCTTTGGCCGACAGGGAGATTCACCCCTCCACTTT
>.|TRBJ1-1|TRBV6-6|few
CASSLLRGPEAFF
TGTGCCAGCAGTCTACTCCGGGGGCCTGAAGCTTTCTTT
>TRBD2|TRBJ2-5|TRBV10-3|.
CAISEGLAGGQETQYF
TGTGCCATCAGTGAGGGACTAGCGGGGGGGCAAGAGACCCAGTACTTC
>TRBD1|TRBJ1-1|TRBV30|.
CAWGAGGFSEAFF
TGTGCCTGGGGGGCAGGGGGATTCTCTGAAGCTTTCTTT
>TRBD2|TRBJ2-3|TRBV5-1|.
CASSVSSGGVFRDTQYF
TGCGCCAGCAGCGTATCTAGCGGGGGGGTGTTCCGTGATACGCAGTATTTT
>.|TRBJ1-4|TRBV2|.
CASRQDGREKLFF
TGTGCCAGCAGACAGGACGGGAGGGAAAAACTGTTTTTT
>TRBD1|TRBJ1-4|TRBV7-9|.
CASSLWHTTSRGPNEKLFF
TGTGCCAGCAGCTTATGGCACACGACATCGAGGGGGCCGAATGAAAAACTGTTTTTT